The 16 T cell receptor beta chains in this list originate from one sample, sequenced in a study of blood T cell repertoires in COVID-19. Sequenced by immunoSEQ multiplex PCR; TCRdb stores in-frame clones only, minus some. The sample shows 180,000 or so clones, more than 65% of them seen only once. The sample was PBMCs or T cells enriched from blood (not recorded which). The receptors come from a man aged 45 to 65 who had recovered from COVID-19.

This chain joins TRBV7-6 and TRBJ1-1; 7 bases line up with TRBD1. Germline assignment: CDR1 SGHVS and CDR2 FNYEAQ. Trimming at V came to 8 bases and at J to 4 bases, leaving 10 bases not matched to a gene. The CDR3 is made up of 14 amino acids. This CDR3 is CASLSQTGTTEAFF. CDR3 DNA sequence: TGTGCCAGCCTATCCCAGACAGGGACCACTGAAGCTTTCTTT.

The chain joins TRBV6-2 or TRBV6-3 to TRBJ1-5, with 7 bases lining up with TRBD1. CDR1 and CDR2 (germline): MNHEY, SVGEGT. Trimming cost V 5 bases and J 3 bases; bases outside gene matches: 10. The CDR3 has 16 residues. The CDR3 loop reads CASSDRTGGINQPQHF. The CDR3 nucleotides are TGTGCCAGCAGTGATAGGACAGGAGGGATCAATCAGCCCCAGCATTTT.

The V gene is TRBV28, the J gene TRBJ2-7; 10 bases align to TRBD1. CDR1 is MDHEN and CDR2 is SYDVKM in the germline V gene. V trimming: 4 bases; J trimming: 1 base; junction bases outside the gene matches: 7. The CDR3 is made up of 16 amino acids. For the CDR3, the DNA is TGTGCCAGCAGTTCTATCCGGGACAGGGGATCCTACGAGCAGTACTTC. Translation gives CASSSIRDRGSYEQYF.

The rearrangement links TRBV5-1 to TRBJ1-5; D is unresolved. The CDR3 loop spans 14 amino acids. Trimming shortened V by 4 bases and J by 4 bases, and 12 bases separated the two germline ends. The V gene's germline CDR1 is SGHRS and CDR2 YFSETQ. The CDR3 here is CASSPSSENQPQHF. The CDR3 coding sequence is TGCGCCAGCAGCCCCAGTAGCGAAAATCAGCCCCAGCATTTT.

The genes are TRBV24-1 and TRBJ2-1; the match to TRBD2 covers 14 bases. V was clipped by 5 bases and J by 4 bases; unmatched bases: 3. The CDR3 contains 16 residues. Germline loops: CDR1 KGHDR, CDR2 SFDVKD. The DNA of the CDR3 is TGTGCCACCAGTGGACTAGCGGGAGGGGATTACAATGAGCAGTTCTTC. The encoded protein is CATSGLAGGDYNEQFF.

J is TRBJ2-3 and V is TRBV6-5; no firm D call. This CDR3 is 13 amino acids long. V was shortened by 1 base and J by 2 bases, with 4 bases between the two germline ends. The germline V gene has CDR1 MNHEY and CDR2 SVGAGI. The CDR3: CASSYWPTDTQYF. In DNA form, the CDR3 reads TGTGCCAGCAGTTACTGGCCCACAGATACGCAGTATTTT.

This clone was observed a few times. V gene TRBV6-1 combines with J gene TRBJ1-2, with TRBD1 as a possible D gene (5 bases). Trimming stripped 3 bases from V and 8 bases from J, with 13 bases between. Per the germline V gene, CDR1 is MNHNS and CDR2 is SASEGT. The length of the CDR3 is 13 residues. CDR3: CASSEQGFEGYTF. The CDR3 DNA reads TGTGCCAGCAGTGAGCAGGGCTTTGAAGGCTACACCTTC.

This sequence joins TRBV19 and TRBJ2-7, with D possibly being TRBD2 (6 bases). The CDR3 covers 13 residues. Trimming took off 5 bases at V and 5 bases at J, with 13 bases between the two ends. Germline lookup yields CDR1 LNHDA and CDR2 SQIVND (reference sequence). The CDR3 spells CASSDSAGNEQYF. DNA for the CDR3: TGTGCCAGTAGTGACTCGGCGGGAAACGAGCAGTACTTC.

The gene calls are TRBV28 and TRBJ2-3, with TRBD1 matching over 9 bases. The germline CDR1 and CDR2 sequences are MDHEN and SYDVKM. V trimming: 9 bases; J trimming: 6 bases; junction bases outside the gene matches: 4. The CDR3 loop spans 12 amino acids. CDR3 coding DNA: TGTGCCAGTACAGGGGGCGTGGATACGCAGTATTTT. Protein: CASTGGVDTQYF.

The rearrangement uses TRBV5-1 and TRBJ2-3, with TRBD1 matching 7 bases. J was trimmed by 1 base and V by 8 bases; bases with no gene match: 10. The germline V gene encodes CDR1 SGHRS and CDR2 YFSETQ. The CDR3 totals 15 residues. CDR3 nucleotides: TGCGCCAGATCGACTGCCGGGACAGGCACAGATACGCAGTATTTT. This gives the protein CARSTAGTGTDTQYF.

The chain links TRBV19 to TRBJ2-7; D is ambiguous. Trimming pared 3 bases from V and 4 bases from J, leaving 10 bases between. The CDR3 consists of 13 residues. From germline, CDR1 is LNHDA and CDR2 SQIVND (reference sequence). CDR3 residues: CASSISFFYEQYF. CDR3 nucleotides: TGTGCCAGTAGTATCTCTTTTTTTTACGAGCAGTACTTC.

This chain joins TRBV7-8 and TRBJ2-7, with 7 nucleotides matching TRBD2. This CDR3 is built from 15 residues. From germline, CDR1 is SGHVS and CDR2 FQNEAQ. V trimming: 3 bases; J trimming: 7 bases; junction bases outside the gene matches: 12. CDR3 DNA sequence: TGTGCCAGCAGCTTGCCCCAGCGGGGAAGATGGGAGCAGTACTTC. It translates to CASSLPQRGRWEQYF.

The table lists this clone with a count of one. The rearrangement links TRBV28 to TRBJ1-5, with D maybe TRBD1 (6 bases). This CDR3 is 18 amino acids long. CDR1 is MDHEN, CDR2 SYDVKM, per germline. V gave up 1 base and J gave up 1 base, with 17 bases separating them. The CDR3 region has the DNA TGTGCCAGCAGTTTATACAGGGCAGGGTCAATCAGCAATCAGCCCCAGCATTTT. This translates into CASSLYRAGSISNQPQHF.

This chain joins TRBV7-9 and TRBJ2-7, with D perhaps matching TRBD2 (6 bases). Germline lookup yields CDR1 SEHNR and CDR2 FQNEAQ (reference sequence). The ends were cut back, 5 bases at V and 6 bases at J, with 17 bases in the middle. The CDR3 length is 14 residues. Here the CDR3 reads CASSPALGRGEQYF. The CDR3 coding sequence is TGTGCCAGCAGCCCCGCGTTAGGGCGGGGCGAGCAGTACTTC. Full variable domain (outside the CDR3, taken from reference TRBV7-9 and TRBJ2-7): DTGVSQNPRHKITKRGQNVTFRCDPISEHNRLYWYRQTLGQGPEFLTYFQNEAQLEKSRLLSDRFSAERPKGSFSTLEIQRTEQGDSAMYLCASSPALGRGEQYFGPGTRLTVT.

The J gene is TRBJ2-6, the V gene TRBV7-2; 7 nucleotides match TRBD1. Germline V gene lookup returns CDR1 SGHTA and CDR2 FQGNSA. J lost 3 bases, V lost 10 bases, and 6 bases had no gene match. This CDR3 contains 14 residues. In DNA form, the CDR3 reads TGTGCCACATGGACAGGCTTTGGGGCCAACGTCCTGACTTTC. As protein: CATWTGFGANVLTF. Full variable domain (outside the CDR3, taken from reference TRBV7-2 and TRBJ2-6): GAGVSQSPSNKVTEKGKDVELRCDPISGHTALYWYRQSLGQGLEFLIYFQGNSAPDKSGLPSDRFSAERTGGSVSTLTIQRTQQEDSAVYLCATWTGFGANVLTFGAGSRLTVL.

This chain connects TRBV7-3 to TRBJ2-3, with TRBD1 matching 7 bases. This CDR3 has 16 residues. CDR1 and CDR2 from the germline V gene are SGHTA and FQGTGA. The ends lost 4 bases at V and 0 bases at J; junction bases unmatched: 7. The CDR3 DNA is TGTGCCAGCAGCTCGGTACGACAGGGTAGCACAGATACGCAGTATTTT. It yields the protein CASSSVRQGSTDTQYF.